This TCR beta chain emerged from a study of graft-versus-host responses after intestinal transplantation. Turning to the study itself: Transplants were multivisceral, liver-intestinal, or isolated intestinal. Recipients were all induced with anti-thymocyte globulin, then given tacrolimus and steroids for two to three years. General study results and limits: Recipient marrow showed GvH clones, some seen first in ileum or blood. Early declines in HvG clones that occurred post-transplant were associated with peak circulating GvH clone levels.

Profiled with immunoSEQ multiplex PCR; TCRdb holds only in-frame clones, not every one. The data show more than 80,000 clones, with around 83% seen just once and roughly a sixth held by the top ten. V was shortened by 3 bases and J by 6 bases, with 11 bases between the two germline ends. CDR1 is MNHNS, CDR2 SASEGT, per germline. The CDR3 has 13 residues. Concerning this clone: Its cognate antigen is unknown.

The chain carries TRBV6-1 and TRBJ1-1; a possible D gene is TRBD1 (5 bases). The sequence derives from a human donor who received an intestinal transplant. This specimen was unstimulated CD8+ T cells sorted from spleen or lymph node cells, taken before intestinal transplant. CDR3 DNA sequence: TGTGCCAGCAGTGATTGGGGGTTCGCTGAAGCTTTCTTT. Protein sequence: CASSDWGFAEAFF.